These T cell receptor beta chains were read from a single sample in a study of shared clonotypes between healthy human individuals. Sequencing used immunoSEQ multiplex PCR; TCRdb keeps in-frame clones, though not all of them. The table records about 2 million clones, about 95% of them present only once. The sample taken for sequencing was naive CD8+ T cells sorted from blood. The receptors were sampled from a young man in good health. The CDR3 runs from the conserved cysteine through the conserved F or W. A D gene is named only where the DNA matches it firmly. For some rows the clone size is stated as once, few or many, or as a class when expanded; others skip it.

clone size	V gene	D gene	J gene	CDR3 length	CDR3 protein	CDR3 DNA
NA	TRBV30	TRBD1	TRBJ1-5	14	CAWAPGQGEQPQHF	TGTGCCTGGGCTCCGGGACAGGGTGAACAGCCCCAGCATTTT
NA	TRBV16	TRBD1	TRBJ1-1	14	CASNPDRMNTEAFF	TGTGCCAGCAACCCGGACAGGATGAACACTGAAGCTTTCTTT
NA	TRBV5-6	NA	TRBJ2-5	14	CASSFWGEPETQYF	TGTGCCAGCAGCTTCTGGGGGGAGCCAGAGACCCAGTACTTC
NA	TRBV28	NA	TRBJ2-2	14	CASSLKGSAGELFF	TGTGCCAGCAGTTTGAAAGGTTCCGCCGGGGAGCTGTTTTTT
NA	TRBV5-6	TRBD2	TRBJ2-1	14	CASSLAGLANEQFF	TGTGCCAGCAGCTTGGCGGGACTAGCAAATGAGCAGTTCTTC
NA	TRBV28	NA	TRBJ2-3	13	CASSFPEGDTQYF	TGTGCCAGCAGTTTCCCCGAAGGAGATACGCAGTATTTT
NA	TRBV27	NA	TRBJ2-5	17	CASMPISPLGIQETQYF	TGTGCCAGCATGCCAATATCCCCCCTAGGGATACAAGAGACCCAGTACTTC
NA	TRBV7-8	NA	TRBJ1-1	14	CASSSGARGTEAFF	TGTGCCAGCAGCTCGGGGGCGAGGGGCACTGAAGCTTTCTTT
once	TRBV28	NA	TRBJ2-7	15	CASSPWVVEKYEQYF	TGTGCCAGCAGCCCCTGGGTGGTCGAGAAGTACGAGCAGTACTTC
NA	TRBV28	TRBD1	TRBJ2-7	14	CASSWTGSSYEQYF	TGTGCCAGCAGTTGGACAGGGAGCTCCTACGAGCAGTACTTC
NA	TRBV7-6	NA	TRBJ2-7	12	CASSSTGYEQYF	TGTGCCAGCAGCTCGACAGGCTACGAGCAGTACTTC
NA	TRBV7-9	NA	TRBJ2-7	12	CASSSTYYEQYF	TGTGCCAGCAGCTCAACGTACTACGAGCAGTACTTC
NA	TRBV5-4	NA	TRBJ2-5	16	CASSSEGGLAKETQYF	TGTGCCAGCAGCTCCGAGGGGGGGCTAGCGAAGGAGACCCAGTACTTC
NA	TRBV6-5	TRBD2	TRBJ2-3	14	CASSAGGPTDTQYF	TGTGCCAGCAGTGCGGGGGGACCCACAGATACGCAGTATTTT
once	TRBV5-1	NA	TRBJ2-5	15	CASSIADTAQGTQYF	TGCGCCAGCAGCATTGCGGACACCGCTCAAGGGACCCAGTACTTC
NA	TRBV6-5	NA	TRBJ2-2	13	CASSGPSTGELFF	TGTGCCAGCAGTGGTCCGTCCACCGGGGAGCTGTTTTTT
once	TRBV9	TRBD2	TRBJ2-7	16	CASSVEGELAGNEQYF	TGTGCCAGCAGCGTAGAAGGGGAACTAGCGGGAAACGAGCAGTACTTC
once	TRBV6-5	TRBD1	TRBJ2-1	15	CASRSRDSQRNEQFF	TGTGCCAGCAGATCCCGGGACAGCCAGCGAAATGAGCAGTTCTTC
NA	TRBV4-1	NA	TRBJ2-1	14	CASSPLAPIGEQFF	TGCGCCAGCAGCCCACTAGCTCCCATAGGAGAGCAGTTCTTC
NA	TRBV5-4	TRBD2	TRBJ2-1	14	CASMFGGGRNEQFF	TGTGCCAGCATGTTTGGCGGGGGTAGGAATGAGCAGTTCTTC
NA	TRBV15	NA	TRBJ2-7	14	CATSSNLGDYEQYF	TGTGCCACCAGCAGTAATTTGGGGGATTACGAGCAGTACTTC
NA	TRBV4-2	NA	TRBJ2-5	17	CASSQDSAGSSQETQYF	TGTGCCAGCAGCCAAGACTCGGCAGGGAGTTCCCAAGAGACCCAGTACTTC